This T cell receptor (beta chain) was documented in a study of PD-1 blockade in classical Hodgkin lymphoma (dated by TCRdb to about 2020). About the study as a whole: Nivolumab dosing was 3 mg/kg intravenously every 2 weeks, continuing until either disease progression or unacceptable toxicity. The study used CyTOF and TCR beta sequencing to define a peripheral blood immune signature of response to PD-1 blockade in classical Hodgkin lymphoma.

Broad study findings and their caveats: Baseline diversity similar to that of newly diagnosed patients was observed in trial patients achieving complete response, whereas significantly lower diversity was observed in partial responders and progressors. Newly diagnosed patients were reported to have lower baseline TCR diversity than healthy donors, and relapsed/refractory patients were reported to have lower baseline TCR diversity still. Lower diversity was observed in patients in whom nivolumab was started less than 1 year after ASCT, and these patients were excluded from later analyses so that confounding by immune reconstitution would be avoided. CD4+ but not CD8+ TCR diversity rose significantly by C4D1 (p=0.0027 vs p=0.16), most apparent in complete responders (p=0.02). The study was limited to a single clinical trial cohort, and causes of repertoire differences, possibly disease activity or prior therapy, remained undefined.

The meaning of the sample's time point label: cycle 4 day 1 (C4D1), after 6 weeks of nivolumab. Relapse after autologous stem cell transplantation had occurred in all trial patients, and cohorts A, B and C were distinguished by prior brentuximab vedotin exposure. The trial cohort included fewer than 65 patients with relapsed/refractory classical Hodgkin lymphoma, and each patient had a best overall response of complete response, partial response or progressive disease. Trial patients were treated with single-agent nivolumab in the multi-cohort phase II CheckMate 205 trial. An independent review committee assessed best overall response by applying the 2007 International Working Group response criteria. Trial PBMCs were collected just before the start of nivolumab (C1D1) and during therapy at cycle 2 day 1 and cycle 4 day 1. Peripheral blood was collected in 8 mL Vacutainer Cell Preparation Tubes, from which PBMCs were isolated by centrifugation and then cryopreserved.

The Qiagen DNeasy kit was used to extract genomic DNA both from unsorted PBMCs and from the negatively selected CD4+ and CD8+ fractions. Using primers that anneal to V and J segments, immunoSEQ multiplex PCR amplified the TCR beta CDR3 regions. A synthetic immune receptor repertoire was used to minimize amplification bias, and any residual bias was removed computationally once sequencing was done. From the authors' description of their analysis: Repertoire diversity was quantified as the Shannon entropy index using custom Python scripts. Unsorted, CD4+ and CD8+ repertoires were examined separately, except in combined analyses, for which CD4+ and CD8+ sequences were merged in silico. Clonal expansion was defined as a frequency increase of at least 2-fold after treatment compared with C1D1, and clones undetected at baseline were assigned a pseudocount of 0.5. Singleton clones were defined as clones with 0 or 1 copy at C1D1, and non-singleton clones were defined as clones with 2 or more copies. Clones expanded in unsorted samples were labelled as CD4+, CD8+ or unknown by matching protein sequences in sorted samples from the same patient. Wilcoxon tests on paired samples were used to test changes in diversity from C1D1 to C4D1. Imported from immuneACCESS, the table was reduced by TCRdb to in-frame sequences with V and J called. These copies leave out some clones; in studies compared against another copy, an unresolved V gene accounts for under half, and the cause of the remainder is not known. V and J calls and clone size are as listed in that table; D and trimming were resolved from the DNA. The sample table shows around 40,000 clones, and about 80% are seen once. The ten largest clones add up to 9.8% of the sample.

The CDR3 runs 15 amino acids, cysteine and phenylalanine included. The only DNA kept is the CDR3, 45 bases in frame from the first base. CDR1 and CDR2 were assigned from the germline V gene (reference sequence) as LNHDA and SQIVND. V is shortened by 4 bases, J by 0 bases, and the region joining them spans 9 bases. Turning to this clone: The specificity of this receptor is unknown. No base quality values were provided; no much bigger clone lies one nucleotide off.

The sequence was obtained from a human donor with classical Hodgkin lymphoma. This specimen consisted of peripheral blood mononuclear cells (PBMCs), obtained before the fourth cycle of nivolumab. The chain is made from TRBV19 and TRBJ1-4, with an unclear D gene assignment. The nucleotide sequence is TGTGCCAGTAGTACAATCATAGCAACTAATGAAAAACTGTTTTTT. It is translated as CASSTIIATNEKLFF.